This T cell receptor (beta chain) stems from a study of cytomegalovirus exposure and HLA in healthy donors. Study-level points and caveats: The authors enumerated roughly 180 TCR beta chains as linked to cytomegalovirus. Cytomegalovirus status was reportedly diagnosed by the classifier with high sensitivity and specificity. Confirmation in vitro established that three CMV-associated chains were specific for CMV antigens.

Clones were read by immunoSEQ multiplex PCR, and TCRdb kept only the in-frame ones, dropping some. The repertoire consists of fewer than 130,000 clones, with roughly 90% occurring once and the leading ten covering 1.4% to 1.5%. The donors were members of the roughly 130-subject validation cohort (separate from the approximately 670-subject first cohort). This clone was detected once. Its antigen is as yet unknown. This clonotype was obtained from a woman in her twenties or thirties in good health and CMV-seropositive. Source material: PBMCs.

CDR3 in DNA: TGTGCCAGCAGCTGGGTGCTTGGGAGTTACGAGCAGTACTTC. It translates to CASSWVLGSYEQYF. This rearrangement joins TRBV7-2 to TRBJ2-7, with D perhaps matching TRBD2 (5 bases). Germline V gene sequence: CDR1 SGHTA, CDR2 FQGNSA. CDR3 size: 14 residues. Trimming cost V 4 bases and J 4 bases, with 14 bases left between them.